Listed below are T cell receptor beta chains from one sample, sequenced in a study of cytomegalovirus exposure and HLA in healthy donors. Some clones are missing from TCRdb's copy, which holds only in-frame ones; the method was immunoSEQ multiplex PCR. Of 100,000 to 150,000 clones in the sample, around 80% are singletons; the top ten hold under 6%. The source material was PBMCs. These TCRs come from a man aged 25 to 40 in good health and CMV-seronegative. Both conserved end residues are part of each CDR3. D genes are given only for firm matches. Where a row states a size, it is once, few, many or the class of an expanded clone; other rows omit it.

>.|TRBJ2-7|TRBV29-1|.
CSVLLSSYEQYF
TGCAGCGTACTGCTGAGCTCCTACGAGCAGTACTTC
>.|TRBJ1-1|TRBV4-3|.
CASSQAGLNTEAFF
TGCGCCAGCAGCCAAGCAGGGTTGAACACTGAAGCTTTCTTT
>.|TRBJ2-7|TRBV7-9|.
CASSSTGLRSYEQYF
TGTGCCAGCAGCTCCACGGGACTCCGCTCCTACGAGCAGTACTTC
>.|TRBJ1-2|TRBV21-1|.
CASSDRVNYGYTF
TGTGCCAGCAGCGACAGGGTAAACTATGGCTACACCTTC
>.|TRBJ1-4|TRBV4-3|TRBD1
CASSQEPTGGEKLFF
TGCGCCAGCAGCCAAGAGCCGACAGGGGGCGAAAAACTGTTTTTT
>once|TRBJ2-5|TRBV5-1|.
CASSQSWGGQETQYF
TGCGCCAGCAGCCAATCATGGGGAGGACAAGAGACCCAGTACTTC
>once|TRBJ2-7|TRBV27|TRBD2
CASSMTSGAYEQYF
TGTGCCAGCAGTATGACTAGCGGGGCCTACGAGCAGTACTTC
>few|TRBJ1-1|TRBV5-1|.
CASSIRVDTEAFF
TGCGCCAGCAGCATCAGGGTTGACACTGAAGCTTTCTTT
>.|TRBJ2-3|TRBV25-1|.
CASSDDGGSTDTQYF
TGTGCCAGCAGTGACGACGGGGGAAGCACAGATACGCAGTATTTT
>.|TRBJ2-7|TRBV18|TRBD1
CASSPTGVRYEQYF
TGTGCCAGCTCACCTACAGGGGTAAGGTACGAGCAGTACTTC
>.|TRBJ2-7|TRBV6-1|.
CASSASLYEQYF
TGTGCCAGCAGTGCCTCACTGTACGAGCAGTACTTC
>.|TRBJ1-2|TRBV6-4|TRBD1
CASSIGTGGAYGYTF
TGTGCCAGCAGTATCGGGACAGGGGGCGCGTATGGCTACACCTTC
>.|TRBJ2-3|TRBV7-2|.
CASTSVVSDTQYF
TGTGCCAGCACTAGCGTGGTATCAGATACGCAGTATTTT
>.|TRBJ1-2|TRBV18|.
CASSPRGQGNGYTF
TGTGCCAGCTCACCACGAGGTCAGGGTAATGGCTACACCTTC
>.|TRBJ1-5|TRBV4-1|.
CASSQDSQGGQPQHF
TGCGCCAGCAGCCAAGATTCACAGGGCGGTCAGCCCCAGCATTTT
>.|TRBJ2-5|TRBV10-1|.
CASSAPGEQETQYF
TGCGCCAGCAGTGCTCCGGGAGAACAAGAGACCCAGTACTTC
>few|TRBJ2-7|TRBV28|.
CASSVHRDETYEQYF
TGTGCCAGCAGTGTCCACAGGGATGAAACCTACGAGCAGTACTTC
>.|TRBJ2-2|TRBV29-1|TRBD1
CSVEAVGQGATGELFF
TGCAGCGTTGAAGCGGTAGGACAGGGGGCGACCGGGGAGCTGTTTTTT
>few|TRBJ1-4|TRBV5-1|.
CASGFGDYNEKLFF
TGCGCCAGCGGATTCGGGGACTATAATGAAAAACTGTTTTTT
>.|TRBJ2-3|TRBV7-4|TRBD1
CASSRQGKADTQYF
TGTGCCAGCAGCCGACAGGGGAAAGCAGATACGCAATATTTT
>.|TRBJ2-1|TRBV6-6|TRBD2
CASSYGLAGGNEQFF
TGTGCCAGCAGTTACGGGCTAGCGGGAGGCAATGAGCAGTTCTTC
>.|TRBJ1-5|TRBV6-6|.
CASSWGGDQPQHF
TGTGCCAGCAGCTGGGGGGGTGATCAGCCCCAGCATTTT
>.|TRBJ2-5|TRBV10-3|.
CAISELTGRWETQYF
TGTGCCATCAGTGAGCTGACAGGCAGGTGGGAGACCCAGTACTTC
>.|TRBJ1-2|TRBV5-6|.
CASSLGRGWRYGYPF
TGTGCCAGCAGCTTGGGCAGGGGTTGGCGTTATGGCTACCCCTTC
>.|TRBJ2-5|TRBV7-8|.
CASSLGLGDQETQYF
TGTGCCAGCAGCTTAGGGCTAGGGGACCAAGAGACCCAGTACTTC
>.|TRBJ2-1|TRBV4-3|.
CASRPHSRPSGTEQFF
TGCGCCAGCAGGCCACATAGCAGACCCAGCGGTACTGAGCAGTTCTTC
>large|TRBJ1-4|TRBV2|TRBD1
CASSRTGGGLFF
TGTGCCAGCAGTCGGACAGGGGGCGGACTGTTTTTT
>medium-sized|TRBJ2-1|TRBV7-9|TRBD2
CASRSGLAGYNEQFF
TGTGCCAGCAGGTCGGGACTAGCGGGCTACAATGAGCAGTTCTTC
>.|TRBJ2-7|TRBV10-3|TRBD1
CAISGRGTGVLGYEQYF
TGTGCCATCAGTGGACGCGGGACAGGGGTTTTAGGATACGAGCAGTACTTC
>.|TRBJ2-1|TRBV14|.
CASSSSSDEQFF
TGTGCCAGCAGCTCGTCTAGCGATGAGCAGTTCTTC
>few|TRBJ2-3|TRBV6-5|.
CASSYLTRSSTDTQYF
TGTGCCAGCAGTTACCTGACACGATCTAGCACAGATACGCAGTATTTT
>.|TRBJ2-7|TRBV7-2|.
CASSLLSPGGNEQYF
TGTGCCAGCAGCTTATTATCCCCAGGAGGTAACGAGCAGTACTTC
>.|TRBJ1-1|TRBV6-6|.
CASRYPQGGIEAFF
TGTGCCAGCAGATATCCACAGGGTGGTATTGAAGCTTTCTTT
>.|TRBJ1-4|TRBV6-1|.
CASSEGDGFGATNEKLFF
TGTGCCAGCAGTGAAGGAGACGGCTTCGGGGCAACTAATGAAAAACTGTTTTTT
>.|TRBJ2-7|TRBV5-6|TRBD2
CASSVLLAVGYEQYF
TGTGCCAGCAGCGTGCTACTAGCGGTTGGCTACGAGCAGTACTTC
>.|TRBJ2-3|TRBV6-4|.
CASSAQGGALWNTQYF
TGTGCCAGCAGTGCGCAAGGTGGGGCCCTCTGGAATACGCAGTATTTT
>once|TRBJ1-1|TRBV19|.
CASSIVGGDTEAFF
TGTGCCAGTAGTATCGTCGGGGGGGACACTGAAGCTTTCTTT
>.|TRBJ2-7|TRBV10-2|TRBD1
CASSEGDSQGYEQYF
TGCGCCAGCAGTGAGGGGGACAGTCAGGGGTACGAGCAGTACTTC
>.|TRBJ2-5|TRBV21-1|.
CASRAQPKETQYF
TGTGCCAGCCGAGCCCAACCCAAAGAGACCCAGTACTTC
>.|TRBJ2-3|TRBV4-2|.
CASSQRGEDTQYF
TGTGCCAGCAGCCAACGGGGTGAAGATACGCAGTATTTT
>.|TRBJ2-1|TRBV5-1|.
CASSLETTRNNNEQFF
TGCGCCAGCAGCTTGGAGACGACTAGAAACAACAATGAGCAGTTCTTC
>.|TRBJ2-1|TRBV5-5|.
CASSSRQYNEQFF
TGTGCCAGCAGTTCGAGACAGTACAATGAGCAGTTCTTC
>.|TRBJ1-4|TRBV19|.
CASSIQGGNEKLFF
TGTGCCAGTAGTATACAGGGAGGGAATGAAAAACTGTTTTTT
>.|TRBJ2-3|TRBV19|.
CASSMRDGESRMNTQYF
TGTGCCAGTAGTATGCGGGATGGGGAGAGTCGGATGAATACGCAGTATTTT
>.|TRBJ2-7|TRBV6-6|TRBD2
CASSRPTSGSYEQYF
TGTGCCAGCAGTCGTCCGACTAGCGGAAGTTACGAGCAGTACTTC
>once|TRBJ1-2|TRBV7-9|TRBD1
CASSLALAMDRDYGYTF
TGTGCCAGCAGCTTGGCACTTGCCATGGACAGGGACTATGGCTACACCTTC
>.|TRBJ2-2|TRBV19|TRBD2
CASGSSGANTGELFF
TGTGCCAGCGGGAGTAGCGGGGCGAACACCGGGGAGCTGTTTTTT
>.|TRBJ2-1|TRBV19|.
CARGHRSYNEQFF
TGTGCCAGGGGACACCGCTCCTACAATGAGCAGTTCTTC
>.|TRBJ2-5|TRBV6-6|.
CASSPGSLLETQYF
TGTGCCAGCAGCCCGGGATCCCTTCTCGAGACCCAGTACTTC
>.|TRBJ1-4|TRBV15|.
CATSSEPATNEKLFF
TGTGCCACCAGCAGTGAGCCTGCAACTAATGAAAAACTGTTTTTT
>.|TRBJ1-1|TRBV6-6|.
CASSSLTEVPSTEAFF
TGTGCCAGCAGTTCGTTGACAGAGGTCCCTAGCACTGAAGCTTTCTTT
>.|TRBJ2-1|TRBV27|TRBD2
CASSLAGLAGNEQFF
TGTGCCAGCAGTTTAGCGGGACTAGCTGGCAATGAGCAGTTCTTC
>.|TRBJ2-5|TRBV19|.
CASSDNWGRQETQYF
TGTGCCAGTAGTGATAACTGGGGCCGCCAAGAGACCCAGTACTTC
>.|TRBJ1-6|TRBV6-6|TRBD1
CASRKKGDRMTPLHF
TGTGCCAGCAGGAAAAAGGGGGACAGGATGACACCCCTCCACTTT
>once|TRBJ1-1|TRBV18|.
CASSPLEGRDTEAFF
TGTGCCAGCTCACCACTGGAGGGGCGCGACACTGAAGCTTTCTTT
>.|TRBJ2-7|TRBV6-6|.
CASKGAYEQYF
TGTGCCAGCAAAGGAGCCTACGAGCAGTACTTC
>.|TRBJ1-1|TRBV10-2|.
CASSESYTEAFF
TGCGCCAGCAGTGAGTCGTACACGGAAGCTTTCTTT
>.|TRBJ2-3|TRBV6-1|.
CASSEAQFPGDSAGDTQYF
TGTGCCAGCAGTGAAGCGCAGTTCCCGGGGGACTCGGCGGGCGATACGCAGTATTTT
>.|TRBJ1-5|TRBV5-8|TRBD1
CASSWDRNQPQHF
TGTGCCAGCAGTTGGGACAGAAATCAGCCCCAGCATTTT
>.|TRBJ2-7|TRBV4-1|TRBD1
CASSHPGQGNEQYF
TGCGCCAGCAGCCATCCGGGACAGGGTAACGAGCAGTACTTC